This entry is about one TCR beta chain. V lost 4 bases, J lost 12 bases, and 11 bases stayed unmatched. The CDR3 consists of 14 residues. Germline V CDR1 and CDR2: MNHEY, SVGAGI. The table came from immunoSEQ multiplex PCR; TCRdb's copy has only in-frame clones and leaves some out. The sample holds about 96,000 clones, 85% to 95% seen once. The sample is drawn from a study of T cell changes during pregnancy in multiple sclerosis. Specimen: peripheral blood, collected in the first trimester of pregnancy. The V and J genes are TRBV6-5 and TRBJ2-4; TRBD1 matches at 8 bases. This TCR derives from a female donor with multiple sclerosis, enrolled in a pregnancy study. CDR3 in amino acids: CASSSRATGDSQYF. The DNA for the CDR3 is TGTGCCAGCAGTTCCCGAGCGACAGGGGATTCTCAGTACTTC.